This T cell receptor (beta chain) appears in the sequencing data of a study of T-cell memory formation after mild COVID-19. Findings and caveats of the study: CD4+ clones that contracted lay mainly in CM and EM; CD8+ ones lay in EMRA.

Per germline, CDR1 SQVTM and CDR2 ANQGSEA. The V and J ends lost 1 base and 4 bases, in that order; junction bases with no gene match: 2. The CDR3 extends over 16 amino acids. For this clonotype: Its antigen is as yet unknown.

5'RACE with constant-segment primers yielded barcoded, UMI-tagged TCR alpha and TCR beta cDNA libraries. TCRdb fed the 5' RACE reads into MiXCR, producing one record per CDR3 protein. The table records 65,000 to 90,000 distinct CDR3 sequences, approximately 13% of them present only once. The rearrangement links TRBV29-1 to TRBJ2-2; TRBD2 aligns across 14 bases. The sample taken for sequencing was PBMCs or a T cell subset sorted from them (not recorded which). The TCR sequence derives from an adult woman who had mild COVID-19 (a few samples of this study predate the infection). Cell type and time point are not known. CDR3 in DNA: TGCAGCGTTGAAGCGGGACTAGCGGGAGTCACCGGGGAGCTGTTTTTT. Translated, it gives CSVEAGLAGVTGELFF.